Listed here are 3 T cell receptor beta chains from one sample, sequenced in a study of cytomegalovirus exposure and HLA in healthy donors. Sequenced by immunoSEQ multiplex PCR; TCRdb stores in-frame clones only, minus some. The sample contains 200,000 to 250,000 clones, 65% to 85% of which appear only once. Sequencing input: PBMCs. The receptors derive from a young woman in good health and CMV-seropositive.

On this clone itself: A far larger clone is just one base off, so this is likely a read error. The same CDR3 is also encoded by other DNA sequences in this sample. The chain joins TRBV4-2 to TRBJ1-4; 10 positions agree with TRBD1. Germline assignment: CDR1 LGHNA and CDR2 YNFKEQ. The CDR3 is made up of 16 amino acids. CDR3 DNA: TGTGCCAGTAGCCAAAGAACCGGGACAGGGGACGAAAAACTGTTTTTT. Translation: CASSQRTGTGDEKLFF.

The chain couples TRBV30 to TRBJ1-2, with TRBD1 matching 10 bases. The CDR3 spans 15 residues. Germline-derived CDR1 and CDR2 are GTSNPN and SVGIG (reference sequence). The V gene end was trimmed by 2 bases and the J gene end by 4 bases; junction bases not matched to a gene: 7. The CDR3 is CAWSPGTGATYGYTF. CDR3 coding DNA: TGTGCCTGGAGTCCCGGGACAGGGGCGACCTATGGCTACACCTTC.

The sample holds one count of this clone. The rearrangement joins TRBV14 to TRBJ1-2; TRBD1 might be the D (5 bases). V was trimmed by 1 base and J by 6 bases, leaving 12 bases between them. Germline lookup yields CDR1 SGHDN and CDR2 FVKESK. This CDR3 region has 14 residues. The CDR3 is CASSQGRGEDGYTF. The CDR3 nucleotides are TGTGCCAGCAGCCAAGGAAGGGGAGAAGATGGCTACACCTTC.